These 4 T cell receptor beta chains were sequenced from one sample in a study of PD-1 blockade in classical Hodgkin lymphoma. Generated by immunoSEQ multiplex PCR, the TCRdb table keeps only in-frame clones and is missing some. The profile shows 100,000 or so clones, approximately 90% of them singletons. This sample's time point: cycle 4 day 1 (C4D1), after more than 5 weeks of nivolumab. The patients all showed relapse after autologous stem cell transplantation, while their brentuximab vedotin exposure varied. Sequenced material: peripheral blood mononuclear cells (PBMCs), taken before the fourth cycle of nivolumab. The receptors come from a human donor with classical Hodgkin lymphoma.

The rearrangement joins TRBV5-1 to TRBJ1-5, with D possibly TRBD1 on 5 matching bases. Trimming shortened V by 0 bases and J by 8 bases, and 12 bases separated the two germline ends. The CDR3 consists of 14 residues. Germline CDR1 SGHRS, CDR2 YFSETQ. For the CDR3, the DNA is TGCGCCAGCAGCTTGGTAGGGGCGGGGGAGCCCCAGCATTTT. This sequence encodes CASSLVGAGEPQHF.

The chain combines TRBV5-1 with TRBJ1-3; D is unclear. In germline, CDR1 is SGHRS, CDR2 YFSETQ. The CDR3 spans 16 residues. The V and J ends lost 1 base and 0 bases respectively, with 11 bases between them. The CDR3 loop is CASSLTYVASGNTIYF. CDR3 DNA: TGCGCCAGCAGCTTGACTTATGTCGCCTCTGGAAACACCATATATTTT.

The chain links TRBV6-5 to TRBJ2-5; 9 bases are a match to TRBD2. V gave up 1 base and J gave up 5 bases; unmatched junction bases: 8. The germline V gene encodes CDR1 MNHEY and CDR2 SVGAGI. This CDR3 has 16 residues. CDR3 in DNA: TGTGCCAGCAGTTACTTCGCGGGAGGGCCAGGGGAGACCCAGTACTTC. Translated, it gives CASSYFAGGPGETQYF.

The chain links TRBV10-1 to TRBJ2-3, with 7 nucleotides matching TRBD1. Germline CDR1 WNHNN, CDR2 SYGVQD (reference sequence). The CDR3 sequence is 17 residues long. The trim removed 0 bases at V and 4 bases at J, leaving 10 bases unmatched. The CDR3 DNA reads TGCGCCAGCAGTGAGTCCCTACAAGGGGGCTGGTCAGATACGCAGTATTTT. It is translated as CASSESLQGGWSDTQYF.